These 10 T cell receptor beta chains came from one sample sequenced in a study of CD8+ T cells in alopecia areata. Reverse transcription of extracted RNA yielded cDNA, which provided the sequencing template. Libraries were prepared by immunoSEQ multiplex PCR; TCRdb keeps only in-frame clonotypes and omits some of them. The sample lists 100,000 to 130,000 clones, approximately 61% occurring once. The specimen sequenced was NKG2D-low CD8+ T cells sorted from blood. All receptors derive from a human donor with alopecia areata.

This clone occurred a few times. CDR3 region: CASSPLSAQSTDTQYF. In DNA, the CDR3 is TGTGCCAGCTCACCACTCTCAGCGCAGAGCACAGATACGCAGTATTTT. V usage is TRBV18 and J usage is TRBJ2-3, with no clear D. The germline gives CDR1 KGHSH, CDR2 LQKENI. The CDR3 contains 16 residues. The V end lost 1 base, the J end lost 0 bases, and 11 bases lay between the germline ends. The full variable domain, in which reference TRBV18 and TRBJ2-3 provide the parts outside the CDR3, is NAGVMQNPRHLVRRRGQEARLRCSPMKGHSHVYWYRQLPEEGLKFMVYLQKENIIDESGMPKERFSAEFPKEGPSILRIQQVVRGDSAAYFCASSPLSAQSTDTQYFGPGTRLTVL.

The chain links TRBV27 to TRBJ2-1; maybe TRBD2 (6 bases). The CDR3 has 16 amino acids. Trimming cost V 4 bases and J 0 bases, with 13 bases left between them. CDR1 is MNHEY and CDR2 is SMNVEV in the germline V gene (reference sequence). The CDR3 DNA reads TGTGCCAGCAGTTCGGGACTTCCGAGCTCCTACAATGAGCAGTTCTTC. Translating it yields CASSSGLPSSYNEQFF.

The V and J genes are TRBV2 and TRBJ2-1, with unresolved D. With 7 bases removed from V and 6 bases from J, the gap between germline ends came to 7 bases. The CDR3 extends over 11 amino acids. CDR1 and CDR2 from the germline V gene are SNHLY and FYNNEI. CDR3 sequence reads: CASNLFNEQFF. The CDR3 DNA sequence: TGTGCCAGCAATTTATTCAATGAGCAGTTCTTC.

This clone was seen more than once but under ten times. This chain joins TRBV27 and TRBJ2-7; 8 nucleotides agree with TRBD2. This CDR3 spans 13 amino acids. Trimming took 5 bases from V and 4 from J; bases not matched to a gene: 4. Germline-derived CDR1 and CDR2 are MNHEY and SMNVEV (reference sequence). CDR3 in DNA: TGTGCCAGCAGTCCGAGCGGGAGTTACGAGCAGTACTTC. It encodes CASSPSGSYEQYF.

A note on this clone: Other nucleotide sequences from this sample produce the same CDR3. The chain joins TRBV2 to TRBJ2-7, with D perhaps TRBD2 (6 bases). Germline V lookup: CDR1 SNHLY, CDR2 FYNNEI. V lost 3 bases, J lost 3 bases, and 6 bases lay in between. CDR3 length: 12 amino acids. CDR3 protein: CASSEGGYEQYF. CDR3 nucleotides: TGTGCCAGCAGTGAGGGGGGCTACGAGCAGTACTTC.

This rearrangement joins TRBV27 to TRBJ1-1, with D hard to call. The germline CDR1 and CDR2 sequences are MNHEY and SMNVEV (reference sequence). Trimming left V 5 bases short and J 5 bases short, with 12 bases between. The CDR3 spans 13 residues. This CDR3 reads CASSLTPMTEAFF. The CDR3 nucleotides are TGTGCCAGCAGTCTTACCCCGATGACTGAAGCTTTCTTT.

CDR3 in amino acids: CASSQWGGSYNEQFF. In DNA form, the CDR3 reads TGTGCCAGCAGCCAATGGGGCGGGAGTTACAATGAGCAGTTCTTC. V gene TRBV14 combines with J gene TRBJ2-1; 7 nucleotides line up with TRBD2. There are 15 residues in the CDR3. Germline assignment: CDR1 SGHDN and CDR2 FVKESK. V lost 2 bases to trimming and J lost 4 bases; unmatched junction nucleotides: 5.

V and J are TRBV10-3 and TRBJ1-4; D is ambiguous. Germline CDR1 is ENHRY and CDR2 is SYGVKD. V lost 3 bases and J lost 8, with 13 bases in between. This CDR3 spans 14 amino acids. CDR3 coding DNA: TGTGCCATCAGTGATTTACCGCAGGCGGAAAAACTGTTTTTT. Translating gives CAISDLPQAEKLFF.

V and J are TRBV4-1 and TRBJ1-4; D not certain. Germline assignment: CDR1 MGHRA and CDR2 YSYEKL. The CDR3 consists of 12 residues. Trimming removed 1 base from V and 8 bases from J, with 5 bases in between. CDR3 DNA sequence: TGCGCCAGCAGCCAAGGAAGGGAAAAACTGTTTTTT. This sequence encodes CASSQGREKLFF.

This chain connects TRBV5-1 to TRBJ2-1; a weak D match, TRBD2 (6 bases). The germline V gene has CDR1 SGHRS and CDR2 YFSETQ. The CDR3 loop spans 15 amino acids. V lost 2 bases to trimming and J lost 5 bases, with 14 bases between them. CDR3 DNA: TGCGCCAGCAGCTTTCTCGCGGGCGGGGACAATGAGCAGTTCTTC. Protein sequence: CASSFLAGGDNEQFF.